The 28 T cell receptor beta chains presented below share a single source sample, sequenced in a study of T cells in Graves' hyperthyroidism and ophthalmopathy (dated by TCRdb to about 2019). The receptor library was made with multiplex PCR. TCRdb lists the instrument as Illumina HiSeq 2000. TCR beta CDR3 regions were amplified from RNA transcripts. The first round of RT-PCR for the TCR CDR3 was performed with the HTBI primer set and the Qiagen OneStep RT-PCR kit. TCRdb ran its own pipeline on the public reads, namely fastp trimming at Q25 and MiXCR clone calling, and kept in-frame beta chains. Rows with one shared CDR3 protein collapse into an entry with the most common genes and DNA. The sample table records fewer than 500,000 distinct CDR3 sequences; approximately 14% of these occur just once. The ten largest clones add up to about 20% of the sample. The sample taken for sequencing was blood. The receptors were gathered from a woman between 25 and 40 years old with Graves' ophthalmopathy.

Many counts were recorded for this clonotype. DNA of the CDR3: TGCAGTGCTAGAAATCCCGGGACAGGGGACACCGGGGAGCTGTTTTTT. This translates into CSARNPGTGDTGELFF. The chain has TRBV20-1 and TRBJ2-2; 10 nucleotides match TRBD1. V was clipped by 2 bases and J by 3 bases; unmatched bases: 6. Germline CDR1 and CDR2: DFQATT and SNEGSKA (reference sequence). CDR3 size: 16 residues.

This clonotype was observed many times. The CDR3 DNA follows: TGTGCCACGCAGGGGGCGTCCTACGAGCAGTACTTC. This encodes CATQGASYEQYF. The J gene is TRBJ2-7, the V gene TRBV10-3; 8 nucleotides align to TRBD1. Trimming at V came to 10 bases and at J to 1 base, leaving 3 bases not matched to a gene. From germline, CDR1 is ENHRY and CDR2 SYGVKD. The CDR3 extends over 12 amino acids.

This clonotype was detected many times. The V gene is TRBV18, the J gene TRBJ2-7; tentative D call: TRBD2 (5 bases). Germline V gives CDR1 KGHSH, CDR2 LQKENI. The ends were cut back, 7 bases at V and 2 bases at J, with 9 bases in the middle. The CDR3 has 12 residues. CDR3 DNA sequence: TGTGCCAGCTTCGACGGGGCCTACGAGCAGTACTTC. Its protein is CASFDGAYEQYF. The full variable domain, in which reference TRBV18 and TRBJ2-7 provide the parts outside the CDR3, is NAGVMQNPRHLVRRRGQEARLRCSPMKGHSHVYWYRQLPEEGLKFMVYLQKENIIDESGMPKERFSAEFPKEGPSILRIQQVVRGDSAAYFCASFDGAYEQYFGPGTRLTVT.

The chain carries TRBV6-5 and TRBJ1-4; D remains ambiguous. V was shortened by 0 bases and J by 0 bases, with 11 bases between the two germline ends. In germline, CDR1 is MNHEY, CDR2 SVGAGI. The CDR3 extends over 17 amino acids. The CDR3, as DNA: TGTGCCAGCAGTTACTCGAATTTTTTAACAACTAATGAAAAACTGTTTTTT. As protein: CASSYSNFLTTNEKLFF.

This clonotype was found many times. J is TRBJ2-7 and V is TRBV28; D could derive from TRBD1 or TRBD2 (5 bases each). V gave up 6 bases and J gave up 4 bases, with 10 bases separating them. The V gene's germline CDR1 is MDHEN and CDR2 SYDVKM. The CDR3 sequence is 12 residues long. The chain's CDR3 is CASSLWGYEQYF. CDR3 nucleotide sequence: TGTGCCAGCAGCCTCTGGGGGTACGAGCAGTACTTC.

This clonotype was counted a few times. This chain links TRBV19 with TRBJ1-5; D may be TRBD1 (6 bases). The germline gives CDR1 LNHDA, CDR2 SQIVND (reference sequence). CDR3 length: 15 residues. V dropped 5 bases and J dropped 2 bases, with 13 bases sitting between them. CDR3 nucleotides: TGTGCCAGTAGTGGGCAGGGGACACGCAATCAGCCCCAGCATTTT. Protein sequence: CASSGQGTRNQPQHF.

The genes are TRBV6-1 and TRBJ1-6, with a tentative D call TRBD1 (6 bases). This CDR3 has 14 amino acids. CDR1 is MNHNS, CDR2 SASEGT, per germline. Trimming cost V 8 bases and J 9 bases, with 17 bases left between them. The CDR3 loop reads CASAVGASGSPLHF. For the CDR3, the DNA is TGTGCCAGCGCTGTGGGGGCTTCAGGTTCACCCCTCCACTTT.

This clonotype was seen ten or more times. The V call is TRBV7-9, the J call TRBJ2-7; TRBD2 matches at 7 bases. Germline CDR1 SEHNR, CDR2 FQNEAQ (reference sequence). V lost 5 bases to trimming and J lost 6 bases; unmatched junction nucleotides: 7. This CDR3 region has 13 residues. CDR3: CASSGRGVGEQYF. CDR3 coding DNA: TGTGCCAGCAGCGGCCGGGGGGTGGGCGAGCAGTACTTC.

The rearrangement joins TRBV2 to TRBJ1-6; TRBD1 matches at 10 bases. J lost 9 bases, V lost 7 bases, and 6 bases had no gene match. Germline values: CDR1 SNHLY, CDR2 FYNNEI. The CDR3 is 14 residues long. CDR3 loop: CASTRTGGSSPLHF. The DNA for the CDR3 is TGTGCCAGCACCCGGACAGGGGGTAGTTCACCCCTCCACTTT.

This clonotype is judged medium-sized. The J gene is TRBJ2-3, the V gene TRBV7-2; D not resolved. Trimming took off 0 bases at V and 10 bases at J, with 11 bases between the two ends. Per the germline V gene, CDR1 is SGHTA and CDR2 is FQGNSA. The CDR3 consists of 13 residues. This CDR3 reads CASSLAASGAQYF. CDR3 DNA sequence: TGTGCCAGCAGCTTAGCGGCTAGTGGCGCGCAGTATTTT.

This clonotype was counted at least ten times. The chain has TRBV6-5 and TRBJ2-7; the D gene is possibly TRBD2 (6 bases). The V gene lost 0 bases and the J gene lost 0 bases, with 15 bases spanning the gap. The V gene's germline CDR1 is MNHEY and CDR2 SVGAGI. The CDR3 has 17 residues. As DNA, the CDR3 is TGTGCCAGCAGTTACTCCTTTTCGGCGGGGAGCTCCTACGAGCAGTACTTC. It encodes CASSYSFSAGSSYEQYF.

This clonotype was counted ten times or more. CDR3: CASSLGAVGTEETQYF. The CDR3 region has the DNA TGTGCCAGCAGCTTAGGGGCTGTGGGTACCGAAGAGACCCAGTACTTC. The gene calls are TRBV11-2 and TRBJ2-5; D not resolved. V was pared by 1 base and J by 3 bases, with 15 bases between. Germline assignment: CDR1 SGHAT and CDR2 FQNNGV. This CDR3 is 16 amino acids long.

This clonotype was recorded many times. The chain is built from TRBV20-1 and TRBJ1-5, with D perhaps TRBD1 (5 bases). CDR3 length: 14 residues. V dropped 1 base and J dropped 3 bases, with 10 bases sitting between them. In germline, CDR1 is DFQATT, CDR2 SNEGSKA (reference sequence). This chain's CDR3 is CSARGGEANQPQHF. As DNA, the CDR3 is TGCAGTGCTAGAGGGGGGGAGGCCAATCAGCCCCAGCATTTT.

This clonotype has at least ten counts. CDR3 sequence: CASSPRVSDTQYF. CDR3 coding DNA: TGTGCCAGCAGCCCCAGGGTTTCAGATACGCAGTATTTT. This chain joins TRBV7-9 and TRBJ2-3; TRBD1 is a possible D gene (5 bases). The CDR3 length is 13 residues. CDR1 is SEHNR, CDR2 FQNEAQ, per germline (reference sequence). V was cut by 5 bases and J by 4 bases, with 10 bases left in between.

V usage is TRBV7-9 and J usage is TRBJ2-3; possibly TRBD2 for D (5 bases). This CDR3 has 15 amino acids. Trimming pared 5 bases from V and 3 bases from J, leaving 15 bases between. Germline assignment: CDR1 SEHNR and CDR2 FQNEAQ (reference sequence). CDR3 DNA: TGTGCCAGCAGCCCTACCGGGATTGGGACAGATACGCAGTATTTT. Translating gives CASSPTGIGTDTQYF.

This clonotype has a count of ten or more. This chain uses TRBV7-8 with TRBJ2-7; 9 bases match TRBD1. V dropped 4 bases and J dropped 5; count of bases not matched to a gene: 6. This CDR3 is 14 amino acids long. Germline V lookup: CDR1 SGHVS, CDR2 FQNEAQ. The CDR3 protein is CASSSTGGPNEQYF. The CDR3 nucleotides read TGTGCCAGCAGCTCTACAGGGGGCCCCAACGAGCAGTACTTC.

In its sample, this clonotype was seen many times. The genes are TRBV11-2 and TRBJ2-7, with D perhaps matching TRBD1 (6 bases). Germline-derived CDR1 and CDR2 are SGHAT and FQNNGV. The V end lost 0 bases, the J end lost 0 bases, and 9 bases lay between the germline ends. The CDR3 extends over 15 amino acids. The CDR3 sequence: CASSLDAGDSYEQYF. The CDR3 region has the DNA TGTGCCAGCAGCTTAGACGCAGGGGACTCCTACGAGCAGTACTTC.

This clonotype was seen just once. The chain carries TRBV2 and TRBJ2-7; 10 positions agree with TRBD2. Germline V gene lookup returns CDR1 SNHLY and CDR2 FYNNEI. This CDR3 region has 15 residues. V shed 7 bases, J shed 5 bases, and the junction held 11 bases outside the gene matches. The DNA for the CDR3 is TGTGCCAGCACCGGGGAACTAGCGGGGAAAGACGAGCAGTACTTC. As protein: CASTGELAGKDEQYF.

The chain combines TRBV7-3 with TRBJ2-3, with D possibly matching TRBD2 (6 bases). V lost 8 bases, J lost 2 bases, and 14 bases lay in between. The CDR3 spans 14 residues. CDR1 is SGHTA and CDR2 is FQGTGA in the germline V gene. The DNA for the CDR3 is TGTGCCAGCGGGGAGACTAGTGCCACAGATACGCAGTATTTT. The encoded protein is CASGETSATDTQYF.

This clonotype was counted many times. This rearrangement joins TRBV5-6 to TRBJ2-3, with 8 bases that match TRBD2. Germline V lookup: CDR1 SGHDT, CDR2 YYEEEE. J lost 4 bases, V lost 4 bases, and 8 bases had no gene match. The CDR3 consists of 15 residues. CDR3: CASSTRTSIADTQYF. The CDR3 region has the DNA TGTGCCAGCAGCACACGGACTAGCATCGCAGATACGCAGTATTTT. The full variable domain, completed using reference TRBV5-6 and TRBJ2-3, is DAGVTQSPTHLIKTRGQQVTLRCSPKSGHDTVSWYQQALGQGPQFIFQYYEEEERQRGNFPDRFSGHQFPNYSSELNVNALLLGDSALYLCASSTRTSIADTQYFGPGTRLTVL.

V is TRBV10-3 and J is TRBJ2-2, with TRBD1 matching over 8 bases. Trimming at V came to 6 bases and at J to 0 bases, leaving 0 bases not matched to a gene. The CDR3 runs to 14 residues. CDR1 ENHRY and CDR2 SYGVKD come from the germline V gene. In DNA form, the CDR3 reads TGTGCCATCAGGACAGGGGCGAACACCGGGGAGCTGTTTTTT. Amino acids: CAIRTGANTGELFF.

This clonotype was detected ten times or more. The chain is built from TRBV4-1 and TRBJ2-7; D is perhaps TRBD2 (5 bases). V was cut by 0 bases and J by 2 bases, with 11 bases left in between. There are 15 residues in the CDR3. CDR1 and CDR2 from the germline V gene are MGHRA and YSYEKL. The CDR3 DNA is TGCGCCAGCAGCCAAGATGACGGGGAACCCTACGAGCAGTACTTC. Translated: CASSQDDGEPYEQYF.

This chain uses TRBV5-4 with TRBJ2-1, with 7 positions matching TRBD1. CDR1 and CDR2 from the germline V gene are SGHNT and YYREEE (reference sequence). The V and J ends lost 3 bases and 4 bases, in that order; junction bases with no gene match: 7. The CDR3 is made up of 15 amino acids. CDR3 nucleotides: TGTGCCAGCAGCTGGCCGGGACAGACGTACAATGAGCAGTTCTTC. Translated, it gives CASSWPGQTYNEQFF.

The rearrangement joins TRBV5-8 to TRBJ2-7, with 9 bases that match TRBD1. This CDR3 has 14 amino acids. CDR1 is SGHTS and CDR2 is YDEGEE in the germline V gene. V shed 3 bases and J 6 bases; nucleotides not matched to a gene: 7. The CDR3 loop reads CASSSRDRGIEQYF. In DNA, the CDR3 is TGTGCCAGCAGCTCCCGCGACAGGGGGATCGAGCAGTACTTC.

This clonotype was picked up many times. The V and J genes are TRBV12-3 or TRBV12-4 and TRBJ2-3, with 10 bases lining up with TRBD1. V was clipped by 6 bases and J by 4 bases; unmatched bases: 16. This CDR3 has 18 residues. CDR3 DNA sequence: TGTGCCAGCAGCCTGCCCAACCCGGGACAGGGGTTCGCAGATACGCAGTATTTT. Translating it yields CASSLPNPGQGFADTQYF.

The chain carries TRBV19 and TRBJ1-2; maybe TRBD1 (6 bases). This CDR3 is 15 amino acids long. Trimming shortened V by 6 bases and J by 4 bases, and 18 bases separated the two germline ends. CDR1 and CDR2 from the germline V gene are LNHDA and SQIVND (reference sequence). CDR3 residues: CASSDLQGSIYGYTF. The CDR3 DNA is TGTGCCAGTAGCGACTTACAGGGTTCAATCTATGGCTACACCTTC.

This clonotype occurred many times. The chain employs TRBV19 and TRBJ1-1; D not certain. This CDR3 has 15 residues. The V end lost 3 bases, the J end lost 1 base, and 12 bases lay between the germline ends. Germline V gene data show CDR1 as LNHDA and CDR2 as SQIVND (reference sequence). The CDR3 region is CASSILGIGNTEAFF. The CDR3 nucleotides read TGTGCCAGTAGTATTTTGGGGATTGGGAACACTGAAGCTTTCTTT.

This clonotype showed up many times. This chain joins TRBV5-1 and TRBJ1-3; no reliable D call. The CDR3 consists of 14 residues. The ends were cut back, 0 bases at V and 3 bases at J, with 7 bases in the middle. Looked up from germline, CDR1 is SGHRS and CDR2 is YFSETQ. This CDR3 is CASSLEGYGNTIYF. As DNA, the CDR3 is TGCGCCAGCAGCTTGGAAGGGTATGGAAACACCATATATTTT.